This passage covers 3 T cell receptor beta chains from one sample sequenced in a study of radiation and T cells in renal cell carcinoma. Time point in this sample: blood 4 weeks post-SBRT, at nephrectomy. The treatment denotes: 15 Gy SBRT to primary tumor, nephrectomy 4 weeks later. Using immunoSEQ multiplex PCR, the repertoire was profiled, and TCRdb retains in-frame clones only, with some absent. The table shows around 100,000 clones, with 84% occurring only once. The sample here was blood, taken from a patient whose treatment included radiotherapy and nephrectomy. All receptors come from a man aged 60 to 75 with renal cell carcinoma.

This clone was seen only a few times. Other DNA sequences in this sample translate to the same CDR3. The V gene is TRBV9, the J gene TRBJ2-7; D gene unclear. The germline V and J ends were trimmed by 0 bases and 0 bases, with 7 bases remaining between them. This CDR3 spans 14 amino acids. Germline lookup yields CDR1 SGDLS and CDR2 YYNGEE. The CDR3 DNA sequence: TGTGCCAGCAGCGTAGCTCCCAGCTCCTACGAGCAGTACTTC. Its protein product is CASSVAPSSYEQYF.

The rearrangement uses TRBV11-3 and TRBJ2-5; 8 nucleotides agree with TRBD2. CDR1 is SGHNT and CDR2 is YENEEA in the germline V gene. V lost 4 bases to trimming and J lost 0 bases; unmatched junction nucleotides: 4. This CDR3 spans 15 amino acids. The CDR3: CASSSGLAYQETQYF. CDR3 DNA sequence: TGTGCCAGCAGCTCCGGACTAGCCTACCAAGAGACCCAGTACTTC.

The CDR3 bases are TGCGCCAGCGGACTAGCGGCATCAGATACGCAGTATTTT. Encoded protein: CASGLAASDTQYF. The chain is built from TRBV5-1 and TRBJ2-3, with 10 bases identical to TRBD2. Germline-derived CDR1 and CDR2 are SGHRS and YFSETQ. Trimming cost V 7 bases and J 4 bases; bases outside gene matches: 3. The CDR3 runs 13 residues.